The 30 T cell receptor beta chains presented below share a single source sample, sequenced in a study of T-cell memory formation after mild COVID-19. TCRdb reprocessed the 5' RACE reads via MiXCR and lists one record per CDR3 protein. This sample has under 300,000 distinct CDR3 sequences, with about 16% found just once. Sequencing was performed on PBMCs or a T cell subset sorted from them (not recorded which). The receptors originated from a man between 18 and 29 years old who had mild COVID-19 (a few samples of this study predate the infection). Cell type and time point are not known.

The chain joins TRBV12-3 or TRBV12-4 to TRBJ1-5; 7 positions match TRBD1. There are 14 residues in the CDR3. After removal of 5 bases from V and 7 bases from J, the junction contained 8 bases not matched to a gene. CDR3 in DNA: TGTGCCAGCAGTATTCGACAGGGTCGACAGCCCCAGCATTTT. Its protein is CASSIRQGRQPQHF.

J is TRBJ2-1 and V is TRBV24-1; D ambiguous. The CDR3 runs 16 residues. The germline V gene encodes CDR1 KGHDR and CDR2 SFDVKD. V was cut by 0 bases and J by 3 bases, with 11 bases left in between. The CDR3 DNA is TGTGCCACCAGTGATTTGGGTCCCTCGGACTACAATGAGCAGTTCTTC. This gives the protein CATSDLGPSDYNEQFF.

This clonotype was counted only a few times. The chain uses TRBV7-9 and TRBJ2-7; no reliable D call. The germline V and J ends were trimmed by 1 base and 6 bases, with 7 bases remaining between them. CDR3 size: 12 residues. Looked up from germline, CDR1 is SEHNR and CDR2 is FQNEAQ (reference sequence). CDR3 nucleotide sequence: TGTGCCAGCAGCTTAGATCTCCGCGAGCAGTACGTC. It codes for CASSLDLREQYV.

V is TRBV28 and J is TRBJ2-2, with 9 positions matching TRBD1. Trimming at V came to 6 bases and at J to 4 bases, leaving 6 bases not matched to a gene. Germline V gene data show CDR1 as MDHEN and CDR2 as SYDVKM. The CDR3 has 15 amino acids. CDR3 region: CASRRDRASTGELFF. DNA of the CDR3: TGTGCCAGCAGGAGGGACAGGGCTAGCACCGGGGAGCTGTTTTTT. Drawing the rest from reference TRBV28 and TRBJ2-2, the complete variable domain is DVKVTQSSRYLVKRTGEKVFLECVQDMDHENMFWYRQDPGLGLRLIYFSYDVKMKEKGDIPEGYSVSREKKERFSLILESASTNQTSMYLCASRRDRASTGELFFGEGSRLTVL.

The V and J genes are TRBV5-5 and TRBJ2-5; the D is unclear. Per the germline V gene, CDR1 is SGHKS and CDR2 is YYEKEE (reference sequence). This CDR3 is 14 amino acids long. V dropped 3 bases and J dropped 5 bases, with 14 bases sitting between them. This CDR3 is CASSSRVWGETQYF. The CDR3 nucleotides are TGTGCCAGCAGCTCCCGGGTGTGGGGTGAGACCCAGTACTTC.

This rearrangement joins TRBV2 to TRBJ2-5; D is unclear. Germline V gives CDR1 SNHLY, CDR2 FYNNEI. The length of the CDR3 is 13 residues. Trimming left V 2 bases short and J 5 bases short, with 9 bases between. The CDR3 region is CASSELVPETQYF. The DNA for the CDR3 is TGTGCCAGCAGTGAACTGGTTCCGGAGACCCAGTACTTC.

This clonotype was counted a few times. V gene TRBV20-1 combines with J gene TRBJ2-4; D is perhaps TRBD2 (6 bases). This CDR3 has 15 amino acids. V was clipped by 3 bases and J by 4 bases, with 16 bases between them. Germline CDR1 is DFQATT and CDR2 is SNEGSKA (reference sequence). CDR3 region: CSARVPGEVKNIQYF. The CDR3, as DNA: TGCAGTGCTAGGGTTCCGGGGGAGGTTAAAAACATTCAGTACTTC.

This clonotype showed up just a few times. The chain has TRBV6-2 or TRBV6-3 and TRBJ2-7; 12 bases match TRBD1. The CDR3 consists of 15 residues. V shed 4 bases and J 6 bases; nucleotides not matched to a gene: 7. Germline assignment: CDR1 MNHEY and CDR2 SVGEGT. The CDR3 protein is CASSLPRDRGREQYF. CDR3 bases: TGTGCCAGCAGTTTACCCCGGGACAGGGGGCGCGAGCAGTACTTC.

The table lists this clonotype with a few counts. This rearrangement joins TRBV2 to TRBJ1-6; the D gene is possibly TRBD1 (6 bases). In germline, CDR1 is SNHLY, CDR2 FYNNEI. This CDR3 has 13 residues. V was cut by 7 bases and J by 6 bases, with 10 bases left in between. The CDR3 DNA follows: TGTGCCAGCAAACGGGGGCCTAATTCACCCCTCCACTTT. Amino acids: CASKRGPNSPLHF.

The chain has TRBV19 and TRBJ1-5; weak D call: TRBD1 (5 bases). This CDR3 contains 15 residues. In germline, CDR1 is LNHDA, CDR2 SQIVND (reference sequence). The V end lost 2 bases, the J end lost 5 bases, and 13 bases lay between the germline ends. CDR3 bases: TGTGCCAGTAGTATAACGGGGGATCGGGATCAGCCCCAGCATTTT. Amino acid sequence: CASSITGDRDQPQHF.

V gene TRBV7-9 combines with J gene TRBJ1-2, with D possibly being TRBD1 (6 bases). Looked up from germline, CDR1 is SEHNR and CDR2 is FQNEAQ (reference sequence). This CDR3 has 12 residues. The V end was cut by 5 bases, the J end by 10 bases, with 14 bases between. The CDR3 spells CASSQDRYFYTF. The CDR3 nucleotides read TGTGCCAGCAGCCAGGACAGATATTTCTACACCTTC.

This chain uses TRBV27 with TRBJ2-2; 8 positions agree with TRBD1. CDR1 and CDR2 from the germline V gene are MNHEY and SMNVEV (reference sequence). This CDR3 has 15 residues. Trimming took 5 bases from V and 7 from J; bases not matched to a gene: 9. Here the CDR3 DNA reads TGTGCCAGCAGTCATAGGGGACAGGCCGGCGGGGAGCTGTTTTTT. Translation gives CASSHRGQAGGELFF.

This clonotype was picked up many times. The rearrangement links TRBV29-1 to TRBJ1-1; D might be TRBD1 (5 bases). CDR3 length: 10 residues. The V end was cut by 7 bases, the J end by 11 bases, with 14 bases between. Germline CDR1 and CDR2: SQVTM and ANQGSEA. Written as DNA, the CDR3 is TGCAGCGGGGGAGAGGGGAACGCTTTCTTT. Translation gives CSGGEGNAFF.

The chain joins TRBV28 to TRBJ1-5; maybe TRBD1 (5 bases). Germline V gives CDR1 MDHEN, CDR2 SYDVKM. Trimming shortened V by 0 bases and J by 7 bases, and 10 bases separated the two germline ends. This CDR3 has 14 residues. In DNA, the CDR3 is TGTGCCAGCAGTTTATGGGACAAATGGCAGCCCCAGCATTTT. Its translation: CASSLWDKWQPQHF.

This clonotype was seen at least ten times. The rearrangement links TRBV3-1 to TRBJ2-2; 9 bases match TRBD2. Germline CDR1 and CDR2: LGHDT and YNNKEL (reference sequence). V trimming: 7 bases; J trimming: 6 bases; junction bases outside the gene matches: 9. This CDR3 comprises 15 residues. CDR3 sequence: CASTPSQRGAGELFF. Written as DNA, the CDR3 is TGTGCCAGCACCCCAAGCCAGCGGGGGGCCGGGGAGCTGTTTTTT.

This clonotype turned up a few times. The CDR3 sequence is CARSLGEVYEQYV. In DNA form, the CDR3 reads TGTGCCAGAAGCCTGGGAGAGGTATACGAGCAGTACGTC. The rearrangement joins TRBV25-1 to TRBJ2-7; a possible D gene is TRBD2 (5 bases). The V end lost 9 bases, the J end lost 4 bases, and 16 bases lay between the germline ends. Per the germline V gene, CDR1 is MGHDK and CDR2 is SYGVNS. The CDR3 has 13 amino acids.

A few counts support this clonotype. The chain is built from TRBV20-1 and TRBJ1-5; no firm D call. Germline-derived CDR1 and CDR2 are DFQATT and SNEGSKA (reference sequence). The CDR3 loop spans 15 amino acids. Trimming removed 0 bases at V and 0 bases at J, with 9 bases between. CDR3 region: CSARDQDFSNQPQHF. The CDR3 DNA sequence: TGCAGTGCTAGAGATCAGGATTTTAGCAATCAGCCCCAGCATTTT.

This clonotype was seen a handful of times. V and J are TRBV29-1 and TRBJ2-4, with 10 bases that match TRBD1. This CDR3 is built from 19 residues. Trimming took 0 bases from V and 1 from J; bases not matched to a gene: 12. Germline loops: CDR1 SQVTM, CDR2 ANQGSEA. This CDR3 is CSVEDIGQGDPFAKNIQYF. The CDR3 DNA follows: TGCAGCGTTGAAGATATCGGACAGGGGGACCCTTTTGCCAAAAACATTCAGTACTTC.

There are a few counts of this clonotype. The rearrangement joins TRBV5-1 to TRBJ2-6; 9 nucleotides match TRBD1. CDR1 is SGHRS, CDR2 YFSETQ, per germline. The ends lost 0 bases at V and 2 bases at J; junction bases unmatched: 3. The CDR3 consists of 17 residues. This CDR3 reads CASSLGTGATGANVLTF. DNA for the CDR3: TGCGCCAGCAGCTTGGGGACAGGGGCCACTGGGGCCAACGTCCTGACTTTC.

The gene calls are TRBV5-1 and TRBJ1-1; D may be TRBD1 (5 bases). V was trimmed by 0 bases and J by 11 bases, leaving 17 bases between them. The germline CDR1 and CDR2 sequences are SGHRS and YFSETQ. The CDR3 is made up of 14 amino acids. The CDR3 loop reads CASSLDLSGAGAFF. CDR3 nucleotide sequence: TGCGCCAGCAGCTTGGACCTATCTGGGGCTGGGGCTTTCTTT.

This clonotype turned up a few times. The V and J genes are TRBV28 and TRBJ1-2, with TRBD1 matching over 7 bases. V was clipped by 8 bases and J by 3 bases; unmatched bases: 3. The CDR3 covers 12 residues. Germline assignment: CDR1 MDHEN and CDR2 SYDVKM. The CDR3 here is CASSTGDYGYTF. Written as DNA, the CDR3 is TGTGCCAGCTCTACAGGGGACTATGGCTACACCTTC.

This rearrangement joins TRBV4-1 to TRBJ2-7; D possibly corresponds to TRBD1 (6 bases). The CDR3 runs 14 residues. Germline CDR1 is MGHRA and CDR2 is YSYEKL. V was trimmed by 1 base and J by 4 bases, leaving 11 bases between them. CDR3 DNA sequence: TGCGCCAGCAGCCAAGCCCCGACAGGATACGAGCAGTACGTC. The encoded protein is CASSQAPTGYEQYV.

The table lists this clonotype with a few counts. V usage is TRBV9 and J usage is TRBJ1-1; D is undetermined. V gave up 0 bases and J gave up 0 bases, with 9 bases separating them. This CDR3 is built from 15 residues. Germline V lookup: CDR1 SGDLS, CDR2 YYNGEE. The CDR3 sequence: CASSVASVMNTEAFF. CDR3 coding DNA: TGTGCCAGCAGCGTAGCTTCGGTTATGAACACTGAAGCTTTCTTT.

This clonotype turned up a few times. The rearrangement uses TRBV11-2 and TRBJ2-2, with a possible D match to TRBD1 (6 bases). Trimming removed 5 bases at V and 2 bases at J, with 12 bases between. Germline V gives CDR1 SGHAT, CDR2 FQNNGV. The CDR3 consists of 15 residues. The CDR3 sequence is CASSDLTGNTGELFF. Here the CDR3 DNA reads TGTGCCAGCAGCGACCTGACAGGAAACACCGGGGAGCTGTTTTTT.

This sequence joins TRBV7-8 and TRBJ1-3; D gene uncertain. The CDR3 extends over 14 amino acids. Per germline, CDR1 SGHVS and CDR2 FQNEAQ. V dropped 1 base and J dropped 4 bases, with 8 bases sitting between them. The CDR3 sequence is CASSLGGIGNTIYF. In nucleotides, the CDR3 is TGTGCCAGCAGCTTAGGAGGAATAGGAAACACCATATATTTT. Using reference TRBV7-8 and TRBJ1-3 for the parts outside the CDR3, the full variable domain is GAGVSQSPRYKVAKRGQDVALRCDPISGHVSLFWYQQALGQGPEFLTYFQNEAQLDKSGLPSDRFFAERPEGSVSTLKIQRTQQEDSAVYLCASSLGGIGNTIYFGEGSWLTVV.

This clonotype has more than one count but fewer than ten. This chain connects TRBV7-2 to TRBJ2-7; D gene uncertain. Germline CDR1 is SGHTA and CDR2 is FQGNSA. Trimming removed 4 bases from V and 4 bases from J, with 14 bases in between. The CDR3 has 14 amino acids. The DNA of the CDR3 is TGTGCCAGCAGCTCAGCGAATAGTGGGTACGAGCAGTACTTC. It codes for CASSSANSGYEQYF.

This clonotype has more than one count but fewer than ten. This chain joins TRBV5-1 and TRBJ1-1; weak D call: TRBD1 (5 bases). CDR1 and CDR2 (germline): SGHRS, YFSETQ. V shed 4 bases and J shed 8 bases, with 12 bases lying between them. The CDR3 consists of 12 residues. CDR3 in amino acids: CASSRAGTEAFF. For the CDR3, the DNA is TGCGCCAGCAGCAGGGCCGGGACCGAAGCTTTCTTT.

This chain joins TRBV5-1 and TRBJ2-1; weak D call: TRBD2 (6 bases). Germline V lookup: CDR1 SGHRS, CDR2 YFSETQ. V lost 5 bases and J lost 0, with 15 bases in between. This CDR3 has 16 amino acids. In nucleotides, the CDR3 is TGCGCCAGCAGTCCTGGAGGAGGGAGCTCCTACAATGAGCAGTTCTTC. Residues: CASSPGGGSSYNEQFF.

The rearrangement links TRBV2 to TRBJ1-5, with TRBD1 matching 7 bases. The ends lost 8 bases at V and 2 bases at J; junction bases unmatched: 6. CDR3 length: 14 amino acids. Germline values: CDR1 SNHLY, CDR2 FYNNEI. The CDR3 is CASGDRVGNQPQHF. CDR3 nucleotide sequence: TGTGCCAGCGGCGACAGGGTTGGCAATCAGCCCCAGCATTTT. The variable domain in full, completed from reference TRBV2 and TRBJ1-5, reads EPEVTQTPSHQVTQMGQEVILRCVPISNHLYFYWYRQILGQKVEFLVSFYNNEISEKSEIFDDQFSVERPDGSNFTLKIRSTKLEDSAMYFCASGDRVGNQPQHFGDGTRLSIL.

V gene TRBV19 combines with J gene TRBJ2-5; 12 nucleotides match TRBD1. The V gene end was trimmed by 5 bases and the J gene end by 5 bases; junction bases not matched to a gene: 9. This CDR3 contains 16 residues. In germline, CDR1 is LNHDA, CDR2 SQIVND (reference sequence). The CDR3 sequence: CASSPSGQGARETQYF. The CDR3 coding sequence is TGTGCCAGTAGTCCTTCGGGACAGGGGGCGAGGGAGACCCAGTACTTC.